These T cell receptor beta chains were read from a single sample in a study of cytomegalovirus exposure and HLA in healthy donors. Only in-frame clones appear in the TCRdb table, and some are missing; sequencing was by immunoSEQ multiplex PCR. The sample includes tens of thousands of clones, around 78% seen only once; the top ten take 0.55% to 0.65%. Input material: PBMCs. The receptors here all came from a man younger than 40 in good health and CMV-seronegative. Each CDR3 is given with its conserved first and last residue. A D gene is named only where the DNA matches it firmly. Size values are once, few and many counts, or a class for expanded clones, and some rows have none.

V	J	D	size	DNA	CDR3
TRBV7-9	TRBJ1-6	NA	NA	TGTGCCAGCAGCTTAGGGGGAGACCCTAATTCACCCCTCCACTTT	CASSLGGDPNSPLHF
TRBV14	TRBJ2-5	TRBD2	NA	TGTGCCAGCAGCCACCCGGGACTACAAGAGACCCAGTACTTC	CASSHPGLQETQYF
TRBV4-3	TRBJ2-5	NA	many	TGCGCCAGCAGCCGGGTCCTGGGGACACAAGAGACCCAGTACTTC	CASSRVLGTQETQYF
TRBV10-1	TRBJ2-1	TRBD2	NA	TGCGCCAGCAGTGATGCGGGAGCCGCGAATGAGCAGTTCTTC	CASSDAGAANEQFF
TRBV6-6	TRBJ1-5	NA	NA	TGTGCCAGCAGCCAGGGACTTCTGGTACAGCCCCAGCATTTT	CASSQGLLVQPQHF
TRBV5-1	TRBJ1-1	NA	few	TGCGCCAGCACCCCAGTCCAGGGGAACACTGAAGCTTTCTTT	CASTPVQGNTEAFF
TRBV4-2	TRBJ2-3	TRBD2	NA	TGTGCCAGCAGCCAAGATCGACTAGCGGGGGCCTACACAGATACGCAGTATTTT	CASSQDRLAGAYTDTQYF
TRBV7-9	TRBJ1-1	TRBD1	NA	TGTGCCAGCAGCGCACAGGGGGCAAACACTGAAGCTTTCTTT	CASSAQGANTEAFF
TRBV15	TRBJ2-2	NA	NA	TGTGCCACCGGAAGGGGCAGGGACACCGGGGAGCTGTTTTTT	CATGRGRDTGELFF
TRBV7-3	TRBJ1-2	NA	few	TGTGCCAGCAGCCTGAACAGGGCCGGGGACTATGGCTACACCTTC	CASSLNRAGDYGYTF
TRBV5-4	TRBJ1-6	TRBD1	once	TGTGCCAGCAGCGCCAGGACAGGGAACAATTCACCCCTCCACTTT	CASSARTGNNSPLHF
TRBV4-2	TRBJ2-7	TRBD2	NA	TGTGCCAGCAGCCAAGATCCAGCGGGGTCTGTCTACGAGCAGTACTTC	CASSQDPAGSVYEQYF
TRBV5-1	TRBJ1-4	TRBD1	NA	TGCGCCAGCAGCTCCGGGACAGTAACTAATGAAAAACTGTTTTTT	CASSSGTVTNEKLFF
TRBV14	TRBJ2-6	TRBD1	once	TGTGCCAGCAGCCAAGATCGGGACAGCCCTCTAGGGGCCAACGTCCTGACTTTC	CASSQDRDSPLGANVLTF
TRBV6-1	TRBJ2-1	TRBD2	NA	TGTGCCAGTTCCCTAGCGGGGGCGGGACATGAGCAGTTCTTC	CASSLAGAGHEQFF
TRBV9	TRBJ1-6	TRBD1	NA	TGTGCCAGCAGCGAAGAACAGGGGAACAATTCACCCCTCCACTTT	CASSEEQGNNSPLHF
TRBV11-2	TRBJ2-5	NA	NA	TGTGCCAGCAGCGTGAGGCAGGAGACCCAGTACTTC	CASSVRQETQYF
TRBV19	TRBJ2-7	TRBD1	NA	TGTGCCAGTAGTATCGGACAGGGGGCACGGGAGCAGTACTTC	CASSIGQGAREQYF
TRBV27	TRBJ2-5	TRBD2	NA	TGTGCCAGCAGTTTAAGGACTAGCGGGAGTCGGGAGACCCAGTACTTC	CASSLRTSGSRETQYF
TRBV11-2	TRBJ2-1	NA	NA	TGTGCCAGCAGCTTAGATCAGTATAACTCCTACAATGAGCAGTTCTTC	CASSLDQYNSYNEQFF
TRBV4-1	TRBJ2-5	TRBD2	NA	TGCGCCAGCAGCACCCGTGGCGGGAGTGAGACCCAGTACTTC	CASSTRGGSETQYF
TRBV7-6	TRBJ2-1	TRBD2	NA	TGTGCCAGCAGCTTAGTTGGTAGCGGGGACCACCCCAACACCTACAATGAGCAGTTCTTC	CASSLVGSGDHPNTYNEQFF
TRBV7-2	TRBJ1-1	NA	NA	TGTGCCAGCAGGAACAGGGTGGTAAGCACTGAAGCTTTCTTT	CASRNRVVSTEAFF
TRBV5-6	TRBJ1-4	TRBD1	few	TGTGCCAGCAGCACCTACAGGGGGTATGAAAAACTGTTTTTT	CASSTYRGYEKLFF
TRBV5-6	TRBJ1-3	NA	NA	TGTGCCAGCAGCTTTGGTGGCACCTCTGGAAACACCATATATTTT	CASSFGGTSGNTIYF
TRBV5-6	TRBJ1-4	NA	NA	TGTGCCCGCAGCCCGTCAGGGGCAGGTCGAGAAAAACTGTTTTTT	CARSPSGAGREKLFF
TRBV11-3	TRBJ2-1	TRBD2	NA	TGTGCCAGCAGCTTAGATGGTAGCGGGAGGACATCTTATGAGCAGTTCTTC	CASSLDGSGRTSYEQFF
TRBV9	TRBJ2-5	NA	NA	TGTGCCAGCAGCAAAGATGGGCGTCGGGAGACCCAGTACTTC	CASSKDGRRETQYF